Only a few counts were recorded for the clone carrying this TCR beta chain. Its antigen is still unknown. Germline assignment: CDR1 KGHSH and CDR2 LQKENI. This CDR3 is 15 amino acids long. The J segment lost 12 bases and the V segment lost 6 bases, leaving 15 bases of the junction unmatched. The data originate from a study of T-cell memory formation after mild COVID-19. The TCR alpha and TCR beta cDNA libraries, bearing sample barcodes and UMIs, were generated by 5'RACE using constant-segment primers. TCRdb fed the 5' RACE reads into MiXCR, producing one record per CDR3 protein. The sample comprises roughly 130,000 distinct CDR3 sequences, approximately 15% of which are singletons, and over 4% rests with the top ten. Whole-study results and caveats: CD4+ contracting clones were mainly CM and EM; CD8+ ones, EMRA. Contracting clones from day 15 to 85 showed balanced CD4/CD8; later expanders favored CD4+. Some clones that responded turned up in pre-infection memory, which suggests that cross-reactive memory joined in.

V usage is TRBV18 and J usage is TRBJ2-1; 9 bases agree with TRBD1. The sequence came from a man between 18 and 29 years old who had mild COVID-19 (a few samples of this study predate the infection). Cell type and time point are not known. The sequenced sample was PBMCs or a T cell subset sorted from them (not recorded which). The CDR3 DNA reads as TGTGCCAGCTCGCCAGAGACTACAGGGGGCAGGGTGCAGTTCTTC. Translation: CASSPETTGGRVQFF.